The next 32 T cell receptor beta chains were all read from a single sample in a study of tumor-infiltrating lymphocytes in primary liver carcinoma (dated by TCRdb to about 2017). Blood RNA was extracted from unsorted whole blood with TRIzol reagent; germline DNA came from the DNeasy Blood & Tissue kit. TCRdb shows the sequencer as Illumina HiSeq 2500. Starting from roughly 500 ng total RNA, TCRbeta-specific cDNA was produced by reverse transcription with a constant-region primer and ProtoScript II reverse transcriptase. Three nested multiplex PCR rounds, following a slightly modified ARM-PCR procedure, were used to build the TCRbeta libraries. Each of the first two PCR rounds ran for around 10 cycles using multiplex TRBV1-TRBV30 forward primers together with a Cbeta reverse primer. TCRdb's own reprocessing of the public reads used fastp at Q25 and MiXCR and kept productive beta chains. Each CDR3 protein appears once, grouped with its most common genes and DNA. The sample contains 180,000 or so distinct CDR3 sequences, over 50% of them found a single time. The ten largest clones capture approximately 65% of the sample.

The specimen sequenced was peripheral blood. The receptors here all came from a man between 40 and 49 years old with primary liver carcinoma and hepatitis B virus infection.

The chain recombines TRBV28 with TRBJ2-3; 9 bases fit TRBD1. Germline trimming cut 5 bases from V and 2 bases from J; bases unmatched to any gene: 8. The CDR3 totals 16 residues. Germline CDR1 reads MDHEN; CDR2 reads SYDVKM. CDR3 protein: CASSTPGQGVTDTQYF. For the CDR3, the DNA is TGTGCCAGCAGTACACCGGGACAGGGTGTCACAGATACGCAGTATTTT.

This clonotype has ten or more counts. The rearrangement uses TRBV29-1 and TRBJ2-2; 11 bases are shared with TRBD1. With V trimmed by 0 bases and J by 4 bases, 1 base remained unmatched. The germline gives CDR1 SQVTM, CDR2 ANQGSEA. The CDR3 spans 15 residues. This chain's CDR3 is CSVEEDRGRTGELFF. CDR3 in DNA: TGCAGCGTTGAAGAGGACAGGGGGCGCACCGGGGAGCTGTTTTTT.

The CDR3 protein is CANYIRDLFSGANVLTF. The CDR3 nucleotides are TGCGCCAACTATATAAGGGACCTTTTCTCTGGGGCCAACGTCCTGACTTTC. The rearrangement links TRBV4-1 to TRBJ2-6; D possibly uses TRBD1 or TRBD2 (5 bases each). V dropped 10 bases and J dropped 0 bases, with 19 bases sitting between them. Germline V gene data show CDR1 as MGHRA and CDR2 as YSYEKL. There are 17 residues in the CDR3.

V gene TRBV6-5 combines with J gene TRBJ1-1; a weak D match, TRBD1 (5 bases). CDR1 is MNHEY and CDR2 is SVGAGI in the germline V gene. V gave up 7 bases and J gave up 0 bases, with 15 bases separating them. This CDR3 is built from 15 residues. The DNA for the CDR3 is TGTGCCAGCAATTTGGGGCCTTCCTTGAACACTGAAGCTTTCTTT. Translated, it gives CASNLGPSLNTEAFF.

The CDR3 here is CAPAADEQYF. The CDR3 bases are TGTGCCCCCGCAGCCGACGAGCAGTACTTC. The rearrangement links TRBV15 to TRBJ2-7; D gene uncertain. V dropped 11 bases and J dropped 5 bases, with 10 bases sitting between them. The CDR3 runs 10 residues. Germline V gene sequence: CDR1 LNHNV, CDR2 YYDKDF (reference sequence).

This clonotype was counted at least ten times. This chain uses TRBV11-2 with TRBJ2-5; D ambiguous. CDR1 and CDR2 from the germline V gene are SGHAT and FQNNGV. Trimming took off 7 bases at V and 2 bases at J, with 11 bases between the two ends. CDR3 length: 13 amino acids. The chain's CDR3 is CASTFLGQETQYF. The CDR3 nucleotides are TGTGCCAGCACCTTTCTAGGACAAGAGACCCAGTACTTC.

The chain joins TRBV5-5 to TRBJ2-5; the D gene could be TRBD1 or TRBD2 (5 bases each). CDR3 length equals 16 residues. Germline CDR1 SGHKS, CDR2 YYEKEE (reference sequence). The V end lost 0 bases, the J end lost 5 bases, and 17 bases lay between the germline ends. CDR3 loop: CASSLVRWGTRETQYF. CDR3 sequence (DNA): TGTGCCAGCAGCTTGGTCCGATGGGGGACCAGGGAGACCCAGTACTTC.

As for this clonotype: This may be a read error, as it is one base from a much larger clone. In nucleotides, the CDR3 is TGCGCCAGCAGCTTACGCCAGGGTATAGGGCATCAGTCCCAGCATTTT. Translation: CASSLRQGIGHQSQHF. The chain is built from TRBV4-1 and TRBJ1-5; D may be TRBD1 (5 bases). This CDR3 region has 16 residues. From germline, CDR1 is MGHRA and CDR2 YSYEKL.

A word on this clonotype: The junction differs from germline at one of its ends, possibly a read error. The rearrangement joins TRBV6-5 to TRBJ1-2; D is perhaps TRBD1 (5 bases). The CDR3 consists of 14 residues. Germline V gene sequence: CDR1 MNHEY, CDR2 SVGAGI. The CDR3 DNA sequence: TGTACCAGCAGAGACGCCAGGAGGGGCTATGGCTACACCTTC. It codes for CTSRDARRGYGYTF.

Comments on this clonotype: The missing conserved phenylalanine or tryptophan at the end of this CDR3 makes a read error likely. The V gene is TRBV4-2, the J gene TRBJ1-5; 7 bases are a match to TRBD1. Germline CDR1 is LGHNA and CDR2 is YNFKEQ. This CDR3 is 15 amino acids long. J gave up 0 bases and V 6 bases, and 5 bases lay outside the gene matches. CDR3 amino acids: CASRGRQGSNQPQHL. In DNA form, the CDR3 reads TGTGCCAGCAGGGGCAGACAGGGTAGCAATCAGCCCCAGCATCTT.

Concerning this clonotype: Here the CDR3 omits its conserved ending phenylalanine or tryptophan, so a read error is the likely source. The chain couples TRBV6-5 to TRBJ2-3; TRBD2 matches at 14 bases. CDR3 length: 15 amino acids. V shed 6 bases and J 7 bases; nucleotides not matched to a gene: 6. Germline values: CDR1 MNHEY, CDR2 SVGAGI. The CDR3 DNA sequence: TGTGCCAGCAGCCGAGGGACTAGCGGGAGAAATACGCAGTATTAT. It specifies CASSRGTSGRNTQYY.

The CDR3 is CASSRPSAGQGNEQFF. The CDR3 DNA reads TGTGCCAGCAGCCGGCCATCGGCGGGCCAGGGTAATGAGCAGTTCTTC. This chain links TRBV6-6 with TRBJ2-1, with D perhaps TRBD1 or TRBD2 (5 bases each). V dropped 6 bases and J dropped 7 bases, with 22 bases sitting between them. This CDR3 region has 16 residues. CDR1 and CDR2 (germline): MNHNY, SVGAGI (reference sequence).

This rearrangement joins TRBV6-1 to TRBJ2-1; D call uncertain. In germline, CDR1 is MNHNS, CDR2 SASEGT. V was pared by 5 bases and J by 0 bases, with 14 bases between. The CDR3 sequence is 16 residues long. The CDR3 sequence: CASSRISASSYNEQFF. The CDR3 bases are TGTGCCAGCAGTCGGATCAGCGCCAGCTCCTACAATGAGCAGTTCTTC.

As to this clonotype: One junction end disagrees with the germline gene, perhaps due to a read error. The chain couples TRBV4-2 to TRBJ2-7; D not certain. The V gene's germline CDR1 is LGHNA and CDR2 YNFKEQ. This CDR3 contains 17 residues. The CDR3 sequence: CASCQGCAVRIIYEQYF. DNA for the CDR3: TGTGCCAGCTGCCAAGGCTGCGCGGTCCGGATTATCTACGAGCAGTACTTC.

This clonotype was counted ten times or more. The chain is built from TRBV11-2 and TRBJ2-5; 7 bases agree with TRBD2. V shed 0 bases, J shed 2 bases, and the junction held 6 bases outside the gene matches. The CDR3 extends over 16 amino acids. Germline CDR1 is SGHAT and CDR2 is FQNNGV. The CDR3 spells CASSLEWSSGQETQYF. The CDR3 DNA sequence: TGTGCCAGCAGCTTAGAGTGGTCTAGCGGACAAGAGACCCAGTACTTC. The variable domain in full, completed from reference TRBV11-2 and TRBJ2-5, reads EAGVAQSPRYKIIEKRQSVAFWCNPISGHATLYWYQQILGQGPKLLIQFQNNGVVDDSQLPKDRFSAERLKGVDSTLKIQPAKLEDSAVYLCASSLEWSSGQETQYFGPGTRLLVL.

This sequence joins TRBV11-2 and TRBJ2-2; 8 bases line up with TRBD1. This CDR3 comprises 13 residues. From germline, CDR1 is SGHAT and CDR2 FQNNGV. CDR3: CTKTGEIARELFF. CDR3 bases: TGTACCAAGACAGGGGAGATCGCCAGGGAGCTGTTTTTT.

As concerns this clonotype: Mismatch with germline at one junction end may stem from a read error. The chain employs TRBV6-1 and TRBJ2-5; D possibly corresponds to TRBD2 (6 bases). The germline V gene has CDR1 MNHNS and CDR2 SASEGT. This CDR3 contains 15 residues. The CDR3 is CASMKVAGSGETQYF. DNA of the CDR3: TGTGCCAGCATGAAAGTGGCGGGAAGTGGAGAGACACAGTACTTC.

This clonotype was recorded many times. DNA of the CDR3: TGTGCCAGCAGGGGTGAAGCGGGGACGCCCTACAATGAGCAGTTCTTC. Amino acid sequence: CASRGEAGTPYNEQFF. The chain employs TRBV11-1 and TRBJ2-1; 7 positions agree with TRBD2. This CDR3 comprises 16 residues. V was clipped by 6 bases and J by 2 bases; unmatched bases: 10. Germline V CDR1 and CDR2: SGHAT, FQDESV (reference sequence).

Many counts were recorded for this clonotype. CDR3 DNA: TGTGCCAGCAGCTCTCACCGGGCGGCTAGCGGAGCCCCACGGTATTTT. Amino acids: CASSSHRAASGAPRYF. This chain joins TRBV11-2 and TRBJ2-3, with 7 nucleotides matching TRBD2. Looked up from germline, CDR1 is SGHAT and CDR2 is FQNNGV. CDR3 length equals 16 residues. Trimming at V came to 4 bases and at J to 14 bases, leaving 21 bases not matched to a gene.

In the case of this clonotype: One end of the junction is discordant with germline, which a read error may explain. V is TRBV4-1 and J is TRBJ1-2; 8 bases line up with TRBD1. Germline-derived CDR1 and CDR2 are MGHRA and YSYEKL. The CDR3 covers 18 residues. CDR3: CANSQEYGQGDRSYGYTF. The CDR3 nucleotides read TGCGCCAACAGCCAAGAATACGGACAGGGCGACAGGAGCTATGGCTACACCTTC.

CDR3 DNA sequence: TGTGCCAGCGCAGGTCAGGGAAATGAGCAGTTCTTC. Protein product: CASAGQGNEQFF. The chain couples TRBV6-2 or TRBV6-3 to TRBJ2-1; a possible D gene is TRBD1 (5 bases). This CDR3 has 12 amino acids. Germline V gives CDR1 MNHEY, CDR2 SVGEGT. Trimming stripped 8 bases from V and 7 bases from J, with 12 bases between.

There are many counts of this clonotype. V gene TRBV11-2 combines with J gene TRBJ2-1, with D maybe TRBD2 (5 bases). The CDR3 has 15 residues. Germline V gives CDR1 SGHAT, CDR2 FQNNGV. V lost 3 bases and J lost 6, with 15 bases in between. CDR3 bases: TGTGCCAGCAGCTTCATTGGGGAGACGGGCAATGAGCAGTTCTTC. Translation: CASSFIGETGNEQFF.

To note about this clonotype: A much larger clone sits a single nucleotide away, making a read error possible. The V and J genes are TRBV29-1 and TRBJ2-1; 8 nucleotides line up with TRBD1. The CDR3 is 12 residues long. The germline gives CDR1 SQVTM, CDR2 ANQGSEA. J lost 12 bases, V lost 4 bases, and 8 bases had no gene match. CDR3 DNA sequence: TGCAGCGTTGGGGGCAGGGGGCTAGGGCAGTTCTTC. Translated: CSVGGRGLGQFF.

This clonotype was seen at least ten times. This chain uses TRBV6-6 with TRBJ2-1; D is possibly TRBD1 or TRBD2 (5 bases each). CDR1 is MNHNY and CDR2 is SVGAGI in the germline V gene (reference sequence). V gave up 6 bases and J gave up 3 bases, with 18 bases separating them. The CDR3 sequence is 16 residues long. CDR3 DNA sequence: TGTGCCAGCAGCTTAAGCCGGGACCCTTTCTACAATGAGCAGTTCTTC. Its translation: CASSLSRDPFYNEQFF.

This clonotype was observed at least ten times. The CDR3 protein is CASSLEGGRFSYEQYF. The CDR3 DNA reads TGTGCCAGCAGCTTAGAAGGCGGGAGGTTTTCCTACGAGCAGTACTTC. The V gene is TRBV11-2, the J gene TRBJ2-7; 8 bases map to TRBD2. J lost 1 base, V lost 0 bases, and 5 bases had no gene match. Germline V gene lookup returns CDR1 SGHAT and CDR2 FQNNGV. CDR3 length: 16 residues.

A word on this clonotype: The junction differs from germline at one of its ends, possibly a read error. The J gene is TRBJ1-1, the V gene TRBV4-2; TRBD1 matches at 7 bases. The CDR3 is made up of 16 amino acids. Germline loops: CDR1 LGHNA, CDR2 YNFKEQ. CDR3 amino acids: CVSSQSDREGKTEPFF. The CDR3 nucleotides are TGTGTCAGCAGCCAAAGTGACAGGGAGGGGAAGACTGAACCTTTCTTT.

This clonotype occurred many times. The chain is built from TRBV29-1 and TRBJ2-7; TRBD1 matches 7 bases. CDR1 and CDR2 (germline): SQVTM, ANQGSEA. The CDR3 has 14 amino acids. J gave up 3 bases and V 0 bases, and 5 bases lay outside the gene matches. The CDR3 region has the DNA TGCAGCGTTGAAGATGGGAGACAGGGCTACGAGCAGTACTTC. Translated, it gives CSVEDGRQGYEQYF.

This clonotype was observed a single time. The final CDR3 position lacks the conserved phenylalanine or tryptophan, pointing to a likely read error. The V call is TRBV6-5, the J call TRBJ2-1; 8 bases agree with TRBD1. CDR3 length: 15 amino acids. Per germline, CDR1 MNHEY and CDR2 SVGAGI. The trim removed 4 bases at V and 6 bases at J, leaving 8 bases unmatched. In DNA form, the CDR3 reads TGTGCCAGCAGTTTTCACCGACAGGGGACCAATGAGCAGTTCTTA. It codes for CASSFHRQGTNEQFL.

This clonotype occurred a few times. The chain couples TRBV29-1 to TRBJ2-3; D may correspond to TRBD1 or TRBD2 (6 bases each). V was trimmed by 7 bases and J by 2 bases, leaving 19 bases between them. Germline V gives CDR1 SQVTM, CDR2 ANQGSEA. The CDR3 totals 15 residues. The CDR3 DNA follows: TGCAGCGCTCCCGTAGGAGGGGGGATCACAGATACGCAGTATTTT. Translated, it gives CSAPVGGGITDTQYF.

This clonotype appeared many times. The chain couples TRBV11-2 to TRBJ1-4, with D unclear. Trimming removed 1 base from V and 8 bases from J, with 5 bases in between. Germline V CDR1 and CDR2: SGHAT, FQNNGV. The CDR3 contains 12 residues. Written as DNA, the CDR3 is TGTGCCAGCAGCTTAGGGGGAGAAAAACTGTTTTTT. It specifies CASSLGGEKLFF.

As concerns this clonotype: This could be a read error, since a much larger clone is one nucleotide away. The conserved phenylalanine or tryptophan is not found at the CDR3 terminus, so this likely reflects a read error. The chain employs TRBV29-1 and TRBJ1-1; unclear D gene. The V gene's germline CDR1 is SQVTM and CDR2 ANQGSEA. This CDR3 comprises 12 residues. V was pared by 4 bases and J by 3 bases, with 9 bases between. DNA for the CDR3: TGCAGCGTTGGAAGCGGTTACACTGAAGCTTTCTTA. Its protein is CSVGSGYTEAFL.

The rearrangement joins TRBV6-1 to TRBJ2-1; tentatively, D is TRBD2 (5 bases). The V and J ends lost 8 bases and 6 bases respectively, with 8 bases between them. CDR3 length equals 11 residues. Per the germline V gene, CDR1 is MNHNS and CDR2 is SASEGT. CDR3 amino acids: CASEGSNEQFF. The CDR3 DNA reads TGTGCCAGCGAGGGATCCAATGAGCAGTTCTTC.